The source of this TCR beta chain is a study of T cell changes during pregnancy in multiple sclerosis. The V gene's germline CDR1 is GTSNPN and CDR2 SVGIG (reference sequence). Trimming took off 1 base at V and 6 bases at J, with 18 bases between the two ends. This CDR3 is 16 amino acids long. This clone was seen only once. Libraries were prepared by immunoSEQ multiplex PCR; TCRdb keeps only in-frame clonotypes and omits some of them. The sample consists of 50,000 to 75,000 clones, 75% to 95% of them appearing once. The V gene is TRBV30, the J gene TRBJ1-4; a weak D match, TRBD1 (5 bases). Sequencing was performed on peripheral blood, taken after pregnancy. The TCR sequence derives from a female donor in good health, enrolled as a control in a pregnancy study. The CDR3 is CAWSGRGGQNYEKLFF. CDR3 DNA sequence: TGTGCCTGGAGTGGTAGGGGAGGGCAGAACTATGAAAAACTGTTTTTT.